Listed here are 13 T cell receptor beta chains from one sample, sequenced in a study of blood T cell repertoires in COVID-19. Some clones are missing from TCRdb's copy, which holds only in-frame ones; the method was immunoSEQ multiplex PCR. The data contain roughly 170,000 clones, approximately 86% of them singletons. The specimen sequenced was peripheral blood. The receptor source for this set is a man between 35 and 55 years old with active or convalescent COVID-19.

This chain joins TRBV19 and TRBJ2-2, with D possibly being TRBD1 (5 bases). The CDR3 runs to 15 residues. The V end was cut by 9 bases, the J end by 0 bases, with 14 bases between. CDR1 and CDR2 from the germline V gene are LNHDA and SQIVND (reference sequence). As DNA, the CDR3 is TGTGCCAGCATATCCGGCAGGGCGAACACCGGGGAGCTGTTTTTT. Amino acid sequence: CASISGRANTGELFF.

The gene calls are TRBV3-1 (or the pseudogene TRBV3-2) and TRBJ2-5; 10 bases are shared with TRBD2. Germline trimming cut 4 bases from V and 5 bases from J; bases unmatched to any gene: 7. Per the germline V gene, CDR1 is LGHDT and CDR2 is YNNKEL (reference sequence). The CDR3 is 15 amino acids. CDR3 sequence reads: CASSLSGGNRETQYF. The DNA for the CDR3 is TGTGCCAGCAGCCTTAGCGGGGGGAACCGGGAGACCCAGTACTTC.

The chain recombines TRBV7-2 with TRBJ1-5; D perhaps matches TRBD1 (6 bases). Germline assignment: CDR1 SGHTA and CDR2 FQGNSA. Trimming left V 5 bases short and J 5 bases short, with 10 bases between. CDR3 length: 13 amino acids. CDR3 region: CASSARQDQPQHF. As DNA, the CDR3 is TGTGCCAGCAGCGCTCGACAGGATCAGCCCCAGCATTTT.

This chain connects TRBV4-1 to TRBJ2-5; D is possibly TRBD1 (5 bases). Germline loops: CDR1 MGHRA, CDR2 YSYEKL. V gave up 3 bases and J gave up 5 bases, with 16 bases separating them. This CDR3 contains 15 residues. DNA for the CDR3: TGCGCCAGCAGCCACCCGGTTGTTTCAGGGGAGACCCAGTACTTC. This codes for CASSHPVVSGETQYF.

The V and J genes are TRBV19 and TRBJ1-2; TRBD1 agrees at 10 bases. CDR3 length: 16 amino acids. Germline assignment: CDR1 LNHDA and CDR2 SQIVND (reference sequence). V shed 4 bases and J 4 bases; nucleotides not matched to a gene: 9. The CDR3 loop is CASSNLPGQGTYGYTF. As DNA, the CDR3 is TGTGCCAGTAGTAATCTCCCGGGACAGGGGACCTATGGCTACACCTTC.

The rearrangement joins TRBV3-1 (or the pseudogene TRBV3-2) to TRBJ2-5; D possibly corresponds to TRBD1 (7 bases). Germline V gene sequence: CDR1 LGHDT, CDR2 YNNKEL (reference sequence). Trimming shortened V by 4 bases and J by 5 bases, and 14 bases separated the two germline ends. The CDR3 runs 14 residues. CDR3 sequence: CASSPKTGRETQYF. In nucleotides, the CDR3 is TGTGCCAGCAGCCCTAAGACAGGGAGGGAGACCCAGTACTTC.

About this clone itself: Other nucleotide sequences from this sample produce the same CDR3. V gene TRBV7-2 combines with J gene TRBJ2-7; TRBD1 aligns across 11 bases. The CDR3 has 15 amino acids. V dropped 1 base and J dropped 4; count of bases not matched to a gene: 3. Germline V CDR1 and CDR2: SGHTA, FQGNSA. CDR3 DNA: TGTGCCAGCAGCTTAGTAGGACAGGGGGCGTACGAGCAGTACTTC. It is translated as CASSLVGQGAYEQYF.

V is TRBV6-5 and J is TRBJ2-3, with TRBD1 matching over 11 bases. The junction had 6 bases not matched to a gene; V was cut back by 10 bases and J by 3 bases. This CDR3 spans 14 amino acids. In germline, CDR1 is MNHEY, CDR2 SVGAGI. The CDR3 reads CATAGTGGTDTQYF. In nucleotides, the CDR3 is TGTGCCACCGCCGGGACAGGGGGAACAGATACGCAGTATTTT.

The chain employs TRBV7-2 and TRBJ2-3; a weak D match, TRBD1 (8 bases). The CDR3 extends over 12 amino acids. From germline, CDR1 is SGHTA and CDR2 FQGNSA. Trimming removed 6 bases at V and 13 bases at J, with 17 bases between. Written as DNA, the CDR3 is TGTGCCAGCAGAAACAGGGGGACTATGAAGTATTTT. Its protein is CASRNRGTMKYF.

The chain is built from TRBV5-6 and TRBJ1-2; tentative D call: TRBD1 (6 bases). Germline V gives CDR1 SGHDT, CDR2 YYEEEE. The CDR3 loop spans 13 amino acids. The V end was cut by 2 bases, the J end by 4 bases, with 9 bases between. The CDR3 spells CASSFQGGYGYTF. The CDR3 DNA follows: TGTGCCAGCAGCTTCCAAGGGGGCTATGGCTACACCTTC.

On this clone itself: The junction does not match germline at one end; this may be a read error. This sequence joins TRBV5-4 and TRBJ2-1, with D perhaps TRBD2 (6 bases). The germline V gene has CDR1 SGHNT and CDR2 YYREEE (reference sequence). The CDR3 is 16 residues long. CDR3 region: CASSLVLGRGNNGQFF. CDR3 sequence (DNA): TGTGCCAGCAGCTTGGTGTTGGGGCGGGGTAACAATGGGCAGTTCTTC.

This sequence joins TRBV20-1 and TRBJ1-6, with 9 bases aligning to TRBD1. V was pared by 3 bases and J by 7 bases, with 4 bases of the junction left unmatched. Germline lookup yields CDR1 DFQATT and CDR2 SNEGSKA (reference sequence). The CDR3 spans 14 residues. In nucleotides, the CDR3 is TGCAGTGCTAGTCCCGGACAGGGGAATTCACCCCTCCACTTT. It specifies CSASPGQGNSPLHF.

V and J are TRBV18 and TRBJ1-1; TRBD1 agrees at 9 bases. Trimming at V came to 3 bases and at J to 5 bases, leaving 7 bases not matched to a gene. Germline CDR1 KGHSH, CDR2 LQKENI. This CDR3 is 15 amino acids long. Here the CDR3 reads CASSPRQGDGTEAFF. The CDR3 region has the DNA TGTGCCAGCTCACCGAGACAGGGGGATGGAACTGAAGCTTTCTTT.